The clone carrying this T cell receptor (beta chain) was seen at least ten times. TRAV- and TRBV-specific primers were used for first-strand cDNA, which covered alpha and beta chains. Both a constant-region primer and a V-primer adapter served to amplify TCRs across roughly 20 PCR cycles. Using its own MiXCR run on the reads, TCRdb lists one record per CDR3 protein. This table has 64,000 or so distinct CDR3 sequences, around 31% appearing once. This sample was taken from a study of low-dose radiotherapy and immunotherapy resistance in tumors. Overall study: Each fraction given to Cohort 2 every two weeks delivered 1 Gy, and the total reached 13 Gy over 26 weeks. The drug cyclophosphamide was given into a vein at 200 mg/m2 every two weeks, one day before radiation and immunotherapy.

Germline V CDR1 and CDR2: MNHEY, SVGEGT. V lost 6 bases to trimming and J lost 2 bases; unmatched junction nucleotides: 4. The CDR3 is 15 residues long. The time point is: before trial treatment. Each donor was administered nivolumab, ipilimumab, aspirin, low-dose cyclophosphamide and low-dose radiotherapy. This TCR was recovered from a female donor with ovarian cancer. Sequencing used PBMCs, obtained before treatment. This chain links TRBV6-2 or TRBV6-3 with TRBJ1-4, with 9 bases identical to TRBD1. The chain's CDR3 is CASRGQGITNEKLFF. CDR3 nucleotide sequence: TGTGCCAGCAGAGGACAGGGGATCACTAATGAAAAACTGTTTTTT.